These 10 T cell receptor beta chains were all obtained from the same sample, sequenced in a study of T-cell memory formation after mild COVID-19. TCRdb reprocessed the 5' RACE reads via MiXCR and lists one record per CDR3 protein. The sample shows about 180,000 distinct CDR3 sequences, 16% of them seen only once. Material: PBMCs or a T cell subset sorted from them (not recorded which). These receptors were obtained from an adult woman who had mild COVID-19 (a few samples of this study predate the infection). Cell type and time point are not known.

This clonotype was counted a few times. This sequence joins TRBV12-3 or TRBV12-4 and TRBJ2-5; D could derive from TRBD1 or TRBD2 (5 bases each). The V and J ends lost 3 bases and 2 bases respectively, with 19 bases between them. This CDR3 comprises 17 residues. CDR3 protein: CASSFPGSPLRQETQYF. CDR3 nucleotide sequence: TGTGCCAGCAGTTTTCCAGGGAGCCCCCTCCGTCAAGAGACCCAGTACTTC.

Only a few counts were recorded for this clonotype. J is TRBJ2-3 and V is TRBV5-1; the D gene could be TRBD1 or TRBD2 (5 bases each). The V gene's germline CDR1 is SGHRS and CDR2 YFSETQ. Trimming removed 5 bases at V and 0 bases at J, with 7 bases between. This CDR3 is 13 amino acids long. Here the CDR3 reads CASSWDSTDTQYF. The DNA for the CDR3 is TGCGCCAGCAGTTGGGACAGCACAGATACGCAGTATTTT.

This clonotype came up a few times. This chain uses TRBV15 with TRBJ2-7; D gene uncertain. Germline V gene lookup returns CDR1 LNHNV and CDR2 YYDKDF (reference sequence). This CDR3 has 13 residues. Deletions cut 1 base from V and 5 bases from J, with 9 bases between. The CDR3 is CATSRVVGNEQYF. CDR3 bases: TGTGCCACCAGCAGAGTCGTGGGTAACGAGCAGTACTTC.

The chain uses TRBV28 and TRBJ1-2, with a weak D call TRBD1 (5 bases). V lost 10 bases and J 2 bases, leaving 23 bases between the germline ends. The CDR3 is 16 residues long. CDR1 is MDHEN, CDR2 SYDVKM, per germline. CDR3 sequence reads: CAITFGGEGSNYGYTF. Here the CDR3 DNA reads TGTGCCATCACGTTTGGGGGAGAGGGTTCGAACTATGGCTACACCTTC.

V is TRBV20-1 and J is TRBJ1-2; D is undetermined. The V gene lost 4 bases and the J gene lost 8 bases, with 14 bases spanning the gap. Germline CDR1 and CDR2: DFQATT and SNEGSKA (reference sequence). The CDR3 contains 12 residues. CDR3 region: CSAKEVYPGYTF. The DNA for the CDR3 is TGCAGTGCTAAGGAGGTTTATCCGGGCTACACCTTC.

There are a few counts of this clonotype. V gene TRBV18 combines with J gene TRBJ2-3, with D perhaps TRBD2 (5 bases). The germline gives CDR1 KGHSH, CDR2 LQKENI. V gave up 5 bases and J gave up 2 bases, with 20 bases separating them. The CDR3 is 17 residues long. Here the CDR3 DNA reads TGTGCCAGCTCATTCGGACGGACTCGTGCGTCCACAGATACGCAGTATTTT. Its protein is CASSFGRTRASTDTQYF.

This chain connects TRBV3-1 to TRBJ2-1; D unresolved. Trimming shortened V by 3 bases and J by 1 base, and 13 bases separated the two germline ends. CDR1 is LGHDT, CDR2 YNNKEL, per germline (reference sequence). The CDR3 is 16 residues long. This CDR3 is CASSHPDAASYNEQFF. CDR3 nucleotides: TGTGCCAGCAGCCACCCCGACGCTGCATCCTACAATGAGCAGTTCTTC.

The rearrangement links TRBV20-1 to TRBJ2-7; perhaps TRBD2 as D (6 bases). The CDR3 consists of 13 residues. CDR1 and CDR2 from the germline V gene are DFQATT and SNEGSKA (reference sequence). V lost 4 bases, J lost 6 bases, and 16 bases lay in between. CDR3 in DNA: TGCAGTGCTAACCGACGGGAGCGAGGCGAGCAGTACTTC. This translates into CSANRRERGEQYF.

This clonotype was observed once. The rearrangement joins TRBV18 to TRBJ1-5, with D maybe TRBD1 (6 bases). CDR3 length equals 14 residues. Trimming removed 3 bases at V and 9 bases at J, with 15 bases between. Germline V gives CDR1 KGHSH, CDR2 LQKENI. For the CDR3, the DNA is TGTGCCAGCTCACCCGCGGGGGGCAGCCGGCCCCAGCATTTT. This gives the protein CASSPAGGSRPQHF.

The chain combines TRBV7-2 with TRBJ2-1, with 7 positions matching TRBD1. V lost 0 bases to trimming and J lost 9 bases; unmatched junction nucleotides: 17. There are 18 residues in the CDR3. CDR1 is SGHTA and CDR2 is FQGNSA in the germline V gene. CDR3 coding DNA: TGTGCCAGCAGCTTAGCCCCATACAGGGGAAGGGGAGTAATTGAGCAGTTCTTC. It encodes CASSLAPYRGRGVIEQFF.